This T cell receptor (beta chain) emerged from a study of shared clonotypes between healthy human individuals. With 8 bases removed from V and 4 bases from J, the gap between germline ends came to 20 bases. The CDR3 loop spans 15 amino acids. Per the germline V gene, CDR1 is LGHNA and CDR2 is YNFKEQ. Findings of the study overall: Represented diversity, genetic and exposure-history alike, was limited by few donors. Generation probability values for non-shared clonotypes were lower than those for clonotypes shared by all four donors.

With respect to this clone: The antigen is not known.

Method: immunoSEQ multiplex PCR; TCRdb's copy keeps in-frame clones and lacks some. The top ten clones hold 0.095% to 0.12% of a sample with 450,000 to 700,000 clones, nearly 97% of them seen once. Naive CD8 cells lacked CD45RO and underwent positive selection for CCR7, leaving out terminally differentiated effector memory CD45RA+ cells. The donors were adults (healthy and HIV-negative) with no recent acute infections or vaccinations. Source material: naive CD8+ T cells sorted from blood. The chain joins TRBV4-2 to TRBJ2-5, with D possibly matching TRBD2 (5 bases). The sequence was collected from a woman aged 30 to 39 in good health. The CDR3 nucleotides are TGTGCCAGCCGATCCACCGGAGCCAGCGGAGAGACCCAGTACTTC. Translation: CASRSTGASGETQYF.